The source of this TCR beta chain is a study of OX40 agonist ivuxolimab in advanced cancers. Study information: Administration of intravenous ivuxolimab to patients occurred every 2 weeks at 0.01 to 10 mg/kg. Partial responses were achieved by three patients, one with hepatocellular carcinoma and two with cutaneous melanoma. Findings of the study overall: Averaged across samples, CD8+ T cells carried more expanded clones than CD4+ did.

Blood sampling was done at baseline, cycle 4 day 1, and cycle 7 day 1. Generated by immunoSEQ multiplex PCR, the TCRdb table keeps only in-frame clones and is missing some. The sample includes under 25,000 clones, 84% seen only once; the top ten take 30%. V gave up 5 bases and J gave up 9 bases, with 20 bases separating them. CDR3 length equals 15 residues. Germline CDR1 and CDR2: LNHDA and SQIVND (reference sequence). Concerning this clone itself: The antigen is undetermined.

The gene calls are TRBV19 and TRBJ2-1; maybe TRBD1 (6 bases). The receptor was derived from an adult with an advanced solid tumor such as melanoma, head and neck, liver or kidney cancer. This specimen was CD4+ or CD8+ T cells sorted from blood, taken in a trial of the OX40 agonist ivuxolimab. The CDR3: CASSYLPGQGGEQFF. In DNA, the CDR3 is TGTGCCAGTAGTTACCTACCGGGACAAGGGGGTGAGCAGTTCTTC. Variable domain in full (rest from reference TRBV19 and TRBJ2-1): DGGITQSPKYLFRKEGQNVTLSCEQNLNHDAMYWYRQDPGQGLRLIYYSQIVNDFQKGDIAEGYSVSREKKESFPLTVTSAQKNPTAFYLCASSYLPGQGGEQFFGPGTRLTVL.